This T cell receptor (beta chain) is drawn from a study of CD8+CD57+ T cells in acquired aplastic anemia. Genomic DNA was employed as the template in profiling TCR beta VDJ and CDR3. MiXCR, applied by TCRdb to the reads, yields one record per CDR3 protein. Counted here are around 170,000 distinct CDR3 sequences, roughly 63% occurring once; the ten biggest clones make up about 50%. This CDR3 region has 15 residues. Germline CDR1 reads SGHTA; CDR2 reads FQGNSA. Remarks on this clonotype: The junction departs from the called germline gene at one end, perhaps through a read error.

The material sequenced was sorted CD4+, CD8+, or CD8+CD57+ T cells (not recorded which) from PBMCs. The rearrangement uses TRBV7-2 and TRBJ2-7; TRBD2 aligns across 10 bases. This TCR was sampled from a human donor in good health. The CDR3 protein is CASSLLAGALHEHYF. The CDR3 DNA reads as TGTGCCAGCAGCCTTCTAGCGGGAGCCCTTCACGAGCATTACTTC.